This TCR beta chain was retrieved from a study of CD8 T cells in Susac syndrome. About this clonotype: Its antigen is not known.

Negative isolation yielded CD8+ and CD4+ T cells; FACS enriched TEMRA cells. Notes on the study in general: In its TCR sequencing and HLA analysis, the study acknowledged that the number of individuals was relatively small.

Between the trimmed V and J ends, which lost 3 bases and 7 bases, there was a span of 16 bases. This CDR3 region has 14 residues. Germline-derived CDR1 and CDR2 are SEHNR and FQNEAQ (reference sequence). An amount of RNA that ranged from roughly 0.45 to 1 ug was reverse transcribed with random hexamers. The CDR3 of TCR beta was amplified by immunoSEQ multiplex PCR across 54 Vbeta and 13 Jbeta. TCRdb itself ran the immunoSEQ multiplex PCR reads through MiXCR, one entry per CDR3 protein. This table has approximately 200,000 distinct CDR3 sequences, under 97% appearing once. The TCR originated in a human donor with multiple sclerosis. Source material: CD4+ T cells from PBMCs. The gene calls are TRBV7-9 and TRBJ2-7; D is perhaps TRBD2 (7 bases). The CDR3 DNA sequence: TGTGCCAGCAGCTTGCGGGGGCGGTCTGATGAGCAGTACTTC. This encodes CASSLRGRSDEQYF.